This entry lists 30 T cell receptor beta chains sequenced from one sample in a study of T cell repertoires in cytomegalovirus infection. In TCRdb, the reads were re-called with MiXCR into one record per CDR3 protein. The table lists roughly 990,000 distinct CDR3 sequences, around 30% of them singletons. No cognate antigen is known for these TCRs. Sample: cultured CD8+ T cells from PBMCs, taken from culture after CMV antigen stimulation. Receptor source: a human donor in good health (CMV status not recorded). Some clones in this sample may be carry-over from other donors' samples.

This clonotype was observed many times. The chain links TRBV7-2 to TRBJ2-7; 12 nucleotides match TRBD2. The CDR3 is made up of 18 amino acids. After removal of 0 bases from V and 4 bases from J, the junction contained 10 bases not matched to a gene. Germline values: CDR1 SGHTA, CDR2 FQGNSA. The CDR3: CASSLASSGGAPLYEQYF. DNA of the CDR3: TGTGCCAGCAGCTTAGCGTCTAGCGGGGGGGCTCCGCTTTACGAGCAGTACTTC.

J is TRBJ1-5 and V is TRBV5-6, with TRBD1 as a possible D gene (6 bases). CDR1 is SGHDT, CDR2 YYEEEE, per germline. The CDR3 loop spans 13 amino acids. The ends were cut back, 1 base at V and 7 bases at J, with 9 bases in the middle. CDR3 protein: CASSLPGVQPQHF. The CDR3 DNA is TGTGCCAGCAGCTTGCCAGGGGTGCAGCCCCAGCATTTT.

In its sample, this clonotype was seen a few times. The chain joins TRBV28 to TRBJ2-5; 11 nucleotides align to TRBD2. V shed 2 bases, J shed 7 bases, and the junction held 9 bases outside the gene matches. The CDR3 spans 16 residues. CDR1 MDHEN and CDR2 SYDVKM come from the germline V gene. This CDR3 reads CASSLELAGAPATQYF. The CDR3, as DNA: TGTGCCAGCAGTTTAGAACTAGCGGGGGCCCCGGCGACCCAGTACTTC.

This clonotype was seen a few times. V is TRBV7-3 and J is TRBJ1-4, with D perhaps matching TRBD1 (6 bases). V was trimmed by 4 bases and J by 4 bases, leaving 13 bases between them. Per germline, CDR1 SGHTA and CDR2 FQGTGA. CDR3 length equals 15 residues. CDR3 sequence: CASSSGQRVNEKLFF. The CDR3 DNA sequence: TGTGCCAGCAGCTCCGGACAGCGTGTTAATGAAAAACTGTTTTTT.

As concerns this clonotype: A single base separates this from a much larger clone, so it may be a read error. The CDR3 DNA is TGTGCCAACAGTCAGACAGGGATCGGAAACATTCAGTACTTC. Translation: CANSQTGIGNIQYF. This sequence joins TRBV12-3 or TRBV12-4 and TRBJ2-4, with 7 nucleotides matching TRBD1. The CDR3 length is 14 residues.

This clonotype came up a few times. J is TRBJ2-1 and V is TRBV7-3; D possibly corresponds to TRBD2 (6 bases). CDR1 is SGHTA and CDR2 is FQGTGA in the germline V gene. CDR3 length: 16 amino acids. V gave up 2 bases and J gave up 5 bases, with 16 bases separating them. The CDR3 sequence: CASSLEGGAGHNEQFF. The DNA of the CDR3 is TGTGCCAGCAGCTTAGAAGGAGGGGCAGGCCACAATGAGCAGTTCTTC.

This clonotype was detected only a few times. This rearrangement joins TRBV27 to TRBJ1-1, with 7 bases lining up with TRBD1. The CDR3 has 15 amino acids. V was pared by 3 bases and J by 3 bases, with 7 bases of the junction left unmatched. Looked up from germline, CDR1 is MNHEY and CDR2 is SMNVEV (reference sequence). CDR3 sequence: CASSFFGQAYTEAFF. Here the CDR3 DNA reads TGTGCCAGCAGTTTCTTCGGACAGGCCTACACTGAAGCTTTCTTT.

V and J are TRBV12-5 and TRBJ2-7, with 8 bases that match TRBD1. CDR1 is LGHNT and CDR2 is FRNRAP in the germline V gene. The V gene end was trimmed by 7 bases and the J gene end by 1 base; junction bases not matched to a gene: 9. This CDR3 comprises 15 residues. CDR3 DNA sequence: TGTGCTAGTGTTCCCGGACAGGGTTTATCCTACGAGCAGTACTTC. Translated, it gives CASVPGQGLSYEQYF.

This clonotype turned up a few times. The chain is built from TRBV7-9 and TRBJ2-7; possibly TRBD1 for D (6 bases). This CDR3 is built from 14 residues. From germline, CDR1 is SEHNR and CDR2 FQNEAQ (reference sequence). Trimming stripped 3 bases from V and 5 bases from J, with 14 bases between. The CDR3 here is CASSLYRVVDEQYF. The CDR3 DNA follows: TGTGCCAGCAGCTTGTACAGGGTGGTGGACGAGCAGTACTTC.

The V gene is TRBV29-1, the J gene TRBJ1-2, with TRBD1 identical over 8 bases. V was clipped by 4 bases and J by 4 bases; unmatched bases: 11. Germline CDR1 reads SQVTM; CDR2 reads ANQGSEA. This CDR3 region has 15 residues. The CDR3 spells CSVGSVRQGTYGYTF. The CDR3 region has the DNA TGCAGCGTTGGATCGGTCCGACAGGGGACCTATGGCTACACCTTC.

This chain connects TRBV10-3 to TRBJ1-1, with D perhaps matching TRBD1 (5 bases). Germline V gene lookup returns CDR1 ENHRY and CDR2 SYGVKD. This CDR3 spans 13 amino acids. Trimming removed 1 base at V and 7 bases at J, with 10 bases between. As DNA, the CDR3 is TGTGCCATCAGTGAGTTCGGACAACTTGAAGCTTTCTTT. Protein: CAISEFGQLEAFF.

This clonotype has a count of ten or more. The chain is built from TRBV7-8 and TRBJ2-3; 9 positions match TRBD2. This CDR3 is 14 amino acids long. Trimming at V came to 1 base and at J to 4 bases, leaving 0 bases not matched to a gene. Germline V gives CDR1 SGHVS, CDR2 FQNEAQ. The CDR3 region is CASSLGTSADTQYF. In DNA, the CDR3 is TGTGCCAGCAGCTTAGGGACTAGCGCAGATACGCAGTATTTT.

This clonotype was detected ten times or more. The chain couples TRBV14 to TRBJ1-4; D is uncertain. V was cut by 6 bases and J by 8 bases, with 10 bases left in between. This CDR3 has 12 amino acids. Per the germline V gene, CDR1 is SGHDN and CDR2 is FVKESK. CDR3 region: CASSPGWEKLFF. The CDR3 coding sequence is TGTGCCAGCAGTCCTGGATGGGAAAAACTGTTTTTT.

This clonotype was seen a handful of times. The rearrangement links TRBV4-3 to TRBJ2-3; D is possibly TRBD1 (6 bases). The germline V and J ends were trimmed by 4 bases and 1 base, with 18 bases remaining between them. The germline V gene encodes CDR1 LGHNA and CDR2 YSLEER. The CDR3 covers 17 residues. The chain's CDR3 is CASSLGYRELGTDTQYF. The CDR3, as DNA: TGCGCCAGCAGCCTAGGATACAGGGAATTGGGCACAGATACGCAGTATTTT.

The CDR3 region is CASSYTASGAYEQYF. In DNA form, the CDR3 reads TGTGCCAGTAGTTATACAGCATCTGGAGCATACGAGCAGTACTTC. The gene calls are TRBV19 and TRBJ2-7; D ambiguous. CDR1 LNHDA and CDR2 SQIVND come from the germline V gene (reference sequence). V shed 5 bases and J shed 4 bases, with 18 bases lying between them. This CDR3 is 15 amino acids long. Using reference TRBV19 and TRBJ2-7 for the parts outside the CDR3, the full variable domain is DGGITQSPKYLFRKEGQNVTLSCEQNLNHDAMYWYRQDPGQGLRLIYYSQIVNDFQKGDIAEGYSVSREKKESFPLTVTSAQKNPTAFYLCASSYTASGAYEQYFGPGTRLTVT.

This clonotype was seen a handful of times. V is TRBV7-9 and J is TRBJ2-5; D is unclear. The CDR3 sequence is 11 residues long. Between the trimmed V and J ends, which lost 10 bases and 7 bases, there was a span of 13 bases. In germline, CDR1 is SEHNR, CDR2 FQNEAQ (reference sequence). The CDR3 sequence: CATQRKGTQYF. The CDR3 DNA reads as TGTGCCACACAACGCAAAGGGACCCAGTACTTC. Complete variable domain (other parts from reference TRBV7-9 and TRBJ2-5): DTGVSQNPRHKITKRGQNVTFRCDPISEHNRLYWYRQTLGQGPEFLTYFQNEAQLEKSRLLSDRFSAERPKGSFSTLEIQRTEQGDSAMYLCATQRKGTQYFGPGTRLLVL.

The J gene is TRBJ1-5, the V gene TRBV6-2 or TRBV6-3, with D possibly being TRBD1 (5 bases). V shed 6 bases and J shed 0 bases, with 9 bases lying between them. The germline V gene has CDR1 MNHEY and CDR2 SVGEGT. The CDR3 has 14 residues. CDR3 in amino acids: CASRLDSSNQPQHF. For the CDR3, the DNA is TGTGCCAGCAGACTAGACAGTAGCAATCAGCCCCAGCATTTT.

In this sample, this clonotype turned up many times. The rearrangement uses TRBV7-8 and TRBJ2-5; weak D call: TRBD2 (5 bases). The CDR3 runs 13 residues. CDR1 is SGHVS, CDR2 FQNEAQ, per germline. Trimming removed 2 bases at V and 4 bases at J, with 8 bases between. The chain's CDR3 is CASSLIGRETQYF. Written as DNA, the CDR3 is TGTGCCAGCAGCTTAATTGGGAGAGAGACCCAGTACTTC.

This chain joins TRBV20-1 and TRBJ1-5; D not certain. Trimming stripped 0 bases from V and 1 base from J, with 7 bases between. The CDR3 is made up of 14 amino acids. The germline V gene has CDR1 DFQATT and CDR2 SNEGSKA (reference sequence). The CDR3 spells CSARDPVSNQPQHF. CDR3 nucleotides: TGCAGTGCTAGAGATCCAGTAAGCAATCAGCCCCAGCATTTT.

A few counts support this clonotype. The chain is built from TRBV12-3 or TRBV12-4 and TRBJ2-3; 10 positions agree with TRBD1. The CDR3 runs 15 residues. The V segment lost 5 bases and the J segment 3 bases; nucleotides outside the gene matches: 5. The CDR3 sequence: CASSPDRGLTDTQYF. In DNA, the CDR3 is TGTGCCAGCAGTCCCGACAGGGGGCTTACAGATACGCAGTATTTT.

This clonotype was seen ten or more times. V usage is TRBV7-2 and J usage is TRBJ2-1; TRBD1 is a possible D gene (5 bases). The V gene lost 0 bases and the J gene lost 7 bases, with 13 bases spanning the gap. Germline lookup yields CDR1 SGHTA and CDR2 FQGNSA. The CDR3 totals 15 residues. The CDR3 loop reads CASSLAQGIGNEQFF. CDR3 in DNA: TGTGCCAGCAGCTTAGCGCAGGGTATAGGAAATGAGCAGTTCTTC.

The chain uses TRBV19 and TRBJ1-1; TRBD1 might be the D (5 bases). The V and J ends lost 3 bases and 7 bases respectively, with 21 bases between them. CDR1 is LNHDA, CDR2 SQIVND, per germline (reference sequence). This CDR3 contains 16 residues. The CDR3 reads CASSIPTRGEGSEAFF. In nucleotides, the CDR3 is TGTGCCAGTAGTATTCCCACCCGGGGAGAGGGGAGTGAAGCTTTCTTT.

The CDR3 loop is CASSMMGLAIYEQYF. The CDR3 nucleotides are TGTGCCAGTAGTATGATGGGGTTGGCTATCTACGAGCAGTACTTC. The chain carries TRBV19 and TRBJ2-7; D unresolved. In germline, CDR1 is LNHDA, CDR2 SQIVND (reference sequence). This CDR3 contains 15 residues. V was shortened by 3 bases and J by 3 bases, with 15 bases between the two germline ends. The variable domain in full, with the rest retrieved from reference TRBV19 and TRBJ2-7, is DGGITQSPKYLFRKEGQNVTLSCEQNLNHDAMYWYRQDPGQGLRLIYYSQIVNDFQKGDIAEGYSVSREKKESFPLTVTSAQKNPTAFYLCASSMMGLAIYEQYFGPGTRLTVT.

This clonotype was counted at least ten times. The rearrangement links TRBV7-6 to TRBJ1-1, with TRBD1 matching 7 bases. V shed 6 bases, J shed 5 bases, and the junction held 9 bases outside the gene matches. Germline V CDR1 and CDR2: SGHVS, FNYEAQ. CDR3 length: 14 amino acids. The CDR3 sequence is CASRSATGHTEAFF. CDR3 sequence (DNA): TGTGCCAGCAGGTCGGCGACAGGGCATACTGAAGCTTTCTTT.

The chain couples TRBV20-1 to TRBJ2-3; 8 bases are shared with TRBD1. Trimming cost V 6 bases and J 1 base; bases outside gene matches: 3. CDR1 and CDR2 (germline): DFQATT, SNEGSKA (reference sequence). The CDR3 totals 13 residues. This CDR3 reads CSALDRGTDTQYF. The CDR3, as DNA: TGCAGTGCGTTGGACAGGGGCACAGATACGCAGTATTTT.

This clonotype was counted many times. J is TRBJ2-1 and V is TRBV4-3, with a tentative D call TRBD2 (6 bases). The CDR3 runs to 16 residues. The germline CDR1 and CDR2 sequences are LGHNA and YSLEER. The V end was cut by 1 base, the J end by 5 bases, with 15 bases between. The chain's CDR3 is CASSQVLGTWDNEQFF. Written as DNA, the CDR3 is TGCGCCAGCAGCCAAGTGCTTGGGACTTGGGACAATGAGCAGTTCTTC.

This clonotype was observed a few times. The CDR3 is CASSELTGVETQYF. The CDR3 DNA reads as TGTGCCAGCAGTGAACTTACAGGGGTGGAGACCCAGTACTTC. The V gene is TRBV27, the J gene TRBJ2-5, with TRBD1 identical over 7 bases. The length of the CDR3 is 14 residues. Germline CDR1 reads MNHEY; CDR2 reads SMNVEV (reference sequence). V shed 5 bases, J shed 5 bases, and the junction held 8 bases outside the gene matches.

The chain recombines TRBV7-6 with TRBJ2-1; 10 bases agree with TRBD2. This CDR3 is 14 amino acids long. The V and J ends lost 7 bases and 4 bases, in that order; junction bases with no gene match: 4. CDR1 and CDR2 (germline): SGHVS, FNYEAQ. CDR3 amino acids: CASTRAGGYNEQFF. The DNA for the CDR3 is TGTGCCAGCACCCGAGCGGGGGGGTACAATGAGCAGTTCTTC.

This clonotype was counted a few times. The chain joins TRBV5-5 to TRBJ2-7; a possible D gene is TRBD2 (7 bases). Trimming cost V 3 bases and J 3 bases, with 19 bases left between them. The CDR3 runs 16 residues. From germline, CDR1 is SGHKS and CDR2 YYEKEE (reference sequence). In DNA form, the CDR3 reads TGTGCCAGCAGCTGGGGGGGACACCTTGGTTACTACGAGCAGTACGTC. Translation: CASSWGGHLGYYEQYV.

The chain has TRBV7-9 and TRBJ1-1, with D hard to call. V dropped 4 bases and J dropped 6 bases, with 12 bases sitting between them. Looked up from germline, CDR1 is SEHNR and CDR2 is FQNEAQ (reference sequence). The CDR3 runs to 13 residues. The CDR3 region has the DNA TGTGCCAGCAGCTACGCTTCTGGGGCTGAAGCTTTCTTT. Translation: CASSYASGAEAFF. Using reference TRBV7-9 and TRBJ1-1 for the parts outside the CDR3, the full variable domain is DTGVSQNPRHKITKRGQNVTFRCDPISEHNRLYWYRQTLGQGPEFLTYFQNEAQLEKSRLLSDRFSAERPKGSFSTLEIQRTEQGDSAMYLCASSYASGAEAFFGQGTRLTVV.